This entry features one T cell receptor (beta chain) sequence. Its specificity is not known. This record belongs to a study of shared clonotypes between healthy human individuals. Selected positively for CCR7 and CD45RO-negative, naive CD8 cells excluded terminally differentiated effector memory CD45RA+ cells. Clones were read by immunoSEQ multiplex PCR, and TCRdb kept only the in-frame ones, dropping some. The sample carries 2 million to 2.5 million clones, around 93% recorded once. Study-wide points: Tissue TCR repertoires likely differ from these blood-only repertoires.

CDR1 and CDR2 (germline): LNHDA, SQIVND (reference sequence). V lost 5 bases, J lost 1 base, and 29 bases lay in between. This CDR3 has 20 amino acids. The specimen was naive CD8+ T cells from PBMCs. The receptor comes from a man between 18 and 35 years old in good health. Some clones in this sample may be carry-over from other donors' samples. This chain joins TRBV19 and TRBJ1-1, with D unclear. The CDR3, as DNA: TGTGCCAGTAGTCGGGCCCTTACGCTAGGGATTCGTCTGGAGAACACTGAAGCTTTCTTT. Protein product: CASSRALTLGIRLENTEAFF.